The entry that follows covers one T cell receptor (beta chain) sequence. The target antigen is unknown. The data derive from a study of cytomegalovirus exposure and HLA in healthy donors. For the study at large: Sequencing of some 190 million T cells in an earlier analysis found 95 million to 120 million unique TCR beta sequences. Whole-study findings and limits: There were about 160 TCR beta chains listed as cytomegalovirus-associated.

Amplification used 60 Vbeta primers and 13 Jbeta primers. The repertoire was sequenced with immunoSEQ multiplex PCR; TCRdb's copy has only in-frame clones and lacks some. The table lists around 230,000 clones, almost 80% of them singletons. The CDR3 contains 13 residues. Between the trimmed V and J ends, which lost 2 bases and 5 bases, there was a span of 9 bases. Germline V gene lookup returns CDR1 MNHEY and CDR2 SVGAGI. The TCR comes from a male donor in good health and CMV-seronegative. The rearrangement links TRBV6-5 to TRBJ1-1; D gene ambiguous. Sequenced: PBMCs. The CDR3 nucleotides read TGTGCCAGCAGTTACGTGGCCTCAACTGAAGCTTTCTTT. Its protein is CASSYVASTEAFF.